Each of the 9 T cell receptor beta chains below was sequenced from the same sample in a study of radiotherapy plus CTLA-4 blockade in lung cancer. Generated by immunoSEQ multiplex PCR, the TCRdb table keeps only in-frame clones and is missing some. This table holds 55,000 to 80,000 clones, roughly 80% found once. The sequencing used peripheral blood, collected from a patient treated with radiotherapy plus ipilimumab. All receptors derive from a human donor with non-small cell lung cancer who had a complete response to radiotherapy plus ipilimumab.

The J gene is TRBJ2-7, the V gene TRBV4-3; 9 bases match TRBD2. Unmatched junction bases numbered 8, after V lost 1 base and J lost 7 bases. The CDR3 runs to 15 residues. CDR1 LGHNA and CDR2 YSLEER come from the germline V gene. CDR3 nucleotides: TGCGCCAGCAGCCAAGTCGGCGGGGGGGCGAAGGAGCAGTACTTC. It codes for CASSQVGGGAKEQYF.

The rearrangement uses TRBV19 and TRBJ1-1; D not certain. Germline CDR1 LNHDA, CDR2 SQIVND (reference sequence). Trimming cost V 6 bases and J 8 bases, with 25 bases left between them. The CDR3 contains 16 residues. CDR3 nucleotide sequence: TGTGCCAGTAGGCCCTCTCGAGGGCAGGTCAGCAAAGAAGCTTTCTTT. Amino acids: CASRPSRGQVSKEAFF.

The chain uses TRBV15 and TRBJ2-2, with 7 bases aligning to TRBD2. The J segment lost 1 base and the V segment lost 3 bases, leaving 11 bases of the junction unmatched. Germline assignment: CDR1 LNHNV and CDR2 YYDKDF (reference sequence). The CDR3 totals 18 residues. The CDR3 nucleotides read TGTGCCACCAGCAGTTCCATGGGGAGCGGGGAGAACACCGGGGAGCTGTTTTTT. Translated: CATSSSMGSGENTGELFF.

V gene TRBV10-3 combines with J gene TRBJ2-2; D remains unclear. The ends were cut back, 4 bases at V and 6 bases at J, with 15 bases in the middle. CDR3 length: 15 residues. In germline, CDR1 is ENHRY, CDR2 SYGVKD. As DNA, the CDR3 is TGTGCCATCAGTGGTCCTGACCAAATGGCCGGGGAGCTGTTTTTT. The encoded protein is CAISGPDQMAGELFF.

The CDR3 protein is CASSSEGRWNQPQHF. CDR3 coding DNA: TGTGCCAGCAGCTCCGAGGGCAGGTGGAATCAGCCCCAGCATTTT. The J gene is TRBJ1-5, the V gene TRBV7-2; D gene ambiguous. Per germline, CDR1 SGHTA and CDR2 FQGNSA. Trimming shortened V by 4 bases and J by 4 bases, and 14 bases separated the two germline ends. The length of the CDR3 is 15 residues.

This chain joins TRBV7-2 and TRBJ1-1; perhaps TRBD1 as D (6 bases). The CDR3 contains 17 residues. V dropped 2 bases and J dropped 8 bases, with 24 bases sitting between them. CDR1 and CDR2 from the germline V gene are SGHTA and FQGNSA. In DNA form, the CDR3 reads TGTGCCAGCAGCTTATTTGGGTTGGGGGCAGACTTTGGGGAAGCTTTCTTT. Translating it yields CASSLFGLGADFGEAFF.

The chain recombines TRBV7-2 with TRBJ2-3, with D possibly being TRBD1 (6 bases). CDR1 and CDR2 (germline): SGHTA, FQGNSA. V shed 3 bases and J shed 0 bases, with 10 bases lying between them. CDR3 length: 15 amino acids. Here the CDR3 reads CASSFPGTSTDTQYF. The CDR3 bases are TGTGCCAGCAGCTTCCCCGGGACAAGCACAGATACGCAGTATTTT.

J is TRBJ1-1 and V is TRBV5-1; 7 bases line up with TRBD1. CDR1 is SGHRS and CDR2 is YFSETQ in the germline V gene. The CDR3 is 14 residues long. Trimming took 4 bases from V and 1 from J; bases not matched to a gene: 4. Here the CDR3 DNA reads TGCGCCAGCAGCGGACGGACAGGGAACACTGAAGCTTTCTTT. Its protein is CASSGRTGNTEAFF.

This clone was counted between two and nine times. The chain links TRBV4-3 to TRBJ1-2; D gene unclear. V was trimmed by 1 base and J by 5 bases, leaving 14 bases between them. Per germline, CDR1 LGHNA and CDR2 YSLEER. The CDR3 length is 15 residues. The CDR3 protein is CASSQVPGIVYGYTF. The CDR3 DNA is TGCGCCAGCAGCCAAGTCCCGGGTATCGTTTATGGCTACACCTTC.